This TCR beta chain emerged from a study of T cell responses to AZD1222 COVID-19 vaccine. Study-wide context: Pooled samples include second doses given at about 4 or 12 weeks.

As for this clone: Its matching antigen is unknown.

Study-level points and caveats: Baseline serology detected seropositivity in only a handful of AZD1222 recipients. Nearly half of unique spike-specific TCRs reportedly avoided B.1.351 and B.1.1.7 mutated regions. Donors were chiefly white British, with a greater number of females, and clonal diversity was perhaps underestimated.

V lost 9 bases and J lost 3; bases outside the gene matches: 9. The CDR3 spans 14 residues. CDR1 and CDR2 from the germline V gene are MNHGY and SAAAGT. Generated by immunoSEQ multiplex PCR, the TCRdb table keeps only in-frame clones and is missing some. The sample has roughly 66,000 clones, 75% to 85% seen once. The sequencing used peripheral blood, collected on day 0 of AZD1222 vaccination. The clonotype comes from an adult in good health. The V call is TRBV6-8, the J call TRBJ2-5; 8 bases are shared with TRBD1. CDR3 amino acids: CASRTGQEKETQYF. The CDR3 coding sequence is TGTGCCAGTCGCACGGGACAGGAAAAAGAGACCCAGTACTTC.